This T cell receptor beta chain originates from a study of shared clonotypes between healthy human individuals. TCRdb keeps only in-frame clones here, not all; method: immunoSEQ multiplex PCR. The data contain millions of clones, over 85% of them seen just once; the ten biggest clones take up 0.11% to 0.15%. In germline, CDR1 is MRHNA, CDR2 SNTAGT. This CDR3 is 13 amino acids long. V lost 5 bases to trimming and J lost 2 bases, with 9 bases between them. This TCR derives from a man between 18 and 35 years old in good health. This chain joins TRBV6-4 and TRBJ1-2; D ambiguous. The specimen sequenced was naive CD4+ T cells sorted from blood. Subset described: CD45RA+ positively selected. DNA for the CDR3: TGTGCCAGCAGTCCGGGAAACAACTATGGCTACACCTTC. Translation gives CASSPGNNYGYTF.